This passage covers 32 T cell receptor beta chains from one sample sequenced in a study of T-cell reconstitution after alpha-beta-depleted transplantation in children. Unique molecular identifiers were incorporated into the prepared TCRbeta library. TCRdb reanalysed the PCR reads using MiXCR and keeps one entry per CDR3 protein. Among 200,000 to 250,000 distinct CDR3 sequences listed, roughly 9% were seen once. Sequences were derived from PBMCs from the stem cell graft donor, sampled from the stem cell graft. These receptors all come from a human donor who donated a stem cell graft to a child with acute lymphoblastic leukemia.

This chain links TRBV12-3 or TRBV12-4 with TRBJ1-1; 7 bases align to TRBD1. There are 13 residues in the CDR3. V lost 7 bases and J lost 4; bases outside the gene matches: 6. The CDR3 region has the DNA TGTGCCAGCACCTACAGGGGAGGCACTGAAGCTTTCTTT. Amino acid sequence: CASTYRGGTEAFF.

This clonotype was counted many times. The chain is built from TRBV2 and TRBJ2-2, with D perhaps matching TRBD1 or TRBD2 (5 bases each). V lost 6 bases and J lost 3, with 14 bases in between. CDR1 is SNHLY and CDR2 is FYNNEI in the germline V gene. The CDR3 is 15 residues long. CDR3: CASRHRDRDTGELFF. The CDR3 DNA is TGTGCCAGCAGGCATAGGGACCGGGACACCGGGGAGCTGTTTTTT.

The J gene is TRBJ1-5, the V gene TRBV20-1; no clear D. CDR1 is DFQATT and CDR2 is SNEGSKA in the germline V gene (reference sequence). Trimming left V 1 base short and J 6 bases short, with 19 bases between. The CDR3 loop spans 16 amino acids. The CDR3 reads CSARASGITLGQPQHF. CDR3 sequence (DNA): TGCAGTGCTAGAGCATCGGGAATCACGTTGGGTCAGCCCCAGCATTTT.

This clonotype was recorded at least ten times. CDR3 sequence reads: CASSPGGATKNIQYF. In DNA, the CDR3 is TGTGCCAGCAGCCCCGGGGGGGCGACCAAAAACATTCAGTACTTC. The genes are TRBV5-4 and TRBJ2-4; 8 bases fit TRBD2. The V and J ends lost 4 bases and 2 bases, in that order; junction bases with no gene match: 5. This CDR3 is 15 amino acids long. CDR1 and CDR2 from the germline V gene are SGHNT and YYREEE (reference sequence).

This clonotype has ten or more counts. The chain's CDR3 is CASSYGASSGANVLTF. CDR3 DNA: TGTGCCAGCAGTTACGGGGCGAGCTCTGGGGCCAACGTCCTGACTTTC. The rearrangement joins TRBV6-5 to TRBJ2-6, with D tentatively TRBD1 (5 bases). The CDR3 runs to 16 residues. The V and J ends lost 2 bases and 0 bases respectively, with 8 bases between them. Germline V lookup: CDR1 MNHEY, CDR2 SVGAGI.

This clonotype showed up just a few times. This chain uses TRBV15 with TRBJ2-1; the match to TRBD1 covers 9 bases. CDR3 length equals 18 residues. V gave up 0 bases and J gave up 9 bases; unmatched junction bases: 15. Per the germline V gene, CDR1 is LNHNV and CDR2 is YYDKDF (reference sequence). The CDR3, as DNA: TGTGCCACCAGCAGAGATTTCGCGGGGGACAGGGCCCCTCGTGAGCAGTTCTTC. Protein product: CATSRDFAGDRAPREQFF.

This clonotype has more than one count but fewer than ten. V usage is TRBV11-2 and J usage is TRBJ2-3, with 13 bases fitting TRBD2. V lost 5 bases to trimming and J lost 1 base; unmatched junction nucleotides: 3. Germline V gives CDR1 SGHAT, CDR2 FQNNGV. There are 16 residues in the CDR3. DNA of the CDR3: TGTGCCAGCAGCGGGACTAGCGGGGCGCGCACAGATACGCAGTATTTT. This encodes CASSGTSGARTDTQYF.

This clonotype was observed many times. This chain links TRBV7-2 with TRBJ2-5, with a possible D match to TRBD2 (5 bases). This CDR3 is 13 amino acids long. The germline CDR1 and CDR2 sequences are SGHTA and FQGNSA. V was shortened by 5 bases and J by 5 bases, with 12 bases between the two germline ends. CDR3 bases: TGTGCCAGCAGCCTTGAGGGTCTGGAGACCCAGTACTTC. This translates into CASSLEGLETQYF.

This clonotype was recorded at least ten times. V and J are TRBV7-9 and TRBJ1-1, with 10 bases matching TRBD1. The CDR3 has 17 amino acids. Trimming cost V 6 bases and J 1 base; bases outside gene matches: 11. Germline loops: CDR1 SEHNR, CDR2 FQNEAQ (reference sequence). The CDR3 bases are TGTGCCAGCAGGGATGACAGGGGGCTGGGGTGGAACACTGAAGCTTTCTTT. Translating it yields CASRDDRGLGWNTEAFF.

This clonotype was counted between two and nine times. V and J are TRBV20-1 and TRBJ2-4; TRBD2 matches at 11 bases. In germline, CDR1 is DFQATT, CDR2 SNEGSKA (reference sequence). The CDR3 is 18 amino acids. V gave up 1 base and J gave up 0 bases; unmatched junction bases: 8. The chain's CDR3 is CSARGGLAGELAKNIQYF. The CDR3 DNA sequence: TGCAGTGCTAGAGGCGGACTAGCGGGCGAACTAGCCAAAAACATTCAGTACTTC.

CDR3 region: CASSLISEGNSPLHF. CDR3 nucleotide sequence: TGTGCCAGCAGTTTAATTTCGGAGGGGAATTCACCCCTCCACTTT. The chain links TRBV27 to TRBJ1-6, with D maybe TRBD1 (5 bases). The CDR3 runs 15 residues. Germline V gene sequence: CDR1 MNHEY, CDR2 SMNVEV (reference sequence). The V end was cut by 2 bases, the J end by 7 bases, with 12 bases between.

The CDR3 DNA reads TGTGCCAGCAGTTCAAGGGGGCGCTTGGATTCACCCCTCCACTTT. Translated, it gives CASSSRGRLDSPLHF. The rearrangement uses TRBV27 and TRBJ1-6; TRBD1 matches at 7 bases. The CDR3 spans 15 residues. With 4 bases clipped from V and 8 bases from J, the junction kept 8 bases outside the gene matches. Germline V lookup: CDR1 MNHEY, CDR2 SMNVEV (reference sequence).

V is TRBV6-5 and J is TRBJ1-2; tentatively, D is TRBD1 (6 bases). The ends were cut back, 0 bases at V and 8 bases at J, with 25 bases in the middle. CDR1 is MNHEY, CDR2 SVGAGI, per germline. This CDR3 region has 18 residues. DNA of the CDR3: TGTGCCAGCAGTTACTCCCCGCGGGGGGCGCCGGGGAATGGAGGCTACACCTTC. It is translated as CASSYSPRGAPGNGGYTF.

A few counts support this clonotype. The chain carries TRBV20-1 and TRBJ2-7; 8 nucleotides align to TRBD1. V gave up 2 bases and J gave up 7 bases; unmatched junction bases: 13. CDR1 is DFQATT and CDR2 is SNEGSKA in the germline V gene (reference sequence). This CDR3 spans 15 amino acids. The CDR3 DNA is TGCAGTGCTAGAAAGGAAGGGACAGGCCGTGGAGAGCAGTACTTC. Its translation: CSARKEGTGRGEQYF.

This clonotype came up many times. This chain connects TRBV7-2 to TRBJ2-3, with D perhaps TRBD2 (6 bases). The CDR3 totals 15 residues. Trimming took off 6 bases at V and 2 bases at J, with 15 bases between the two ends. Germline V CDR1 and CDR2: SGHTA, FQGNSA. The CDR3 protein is CASRPLAPNTDTQYF. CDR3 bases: TGTGCCAGCAGACCCCTAGCGCCGAACACAGATACGCAGTATTTT.

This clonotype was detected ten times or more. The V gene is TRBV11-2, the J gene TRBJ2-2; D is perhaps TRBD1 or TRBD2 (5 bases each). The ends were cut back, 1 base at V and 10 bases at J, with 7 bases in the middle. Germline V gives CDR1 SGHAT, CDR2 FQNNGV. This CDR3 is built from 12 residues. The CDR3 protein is CASSLGGEELFF. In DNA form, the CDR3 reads TGTGCCAGCAGCTTAGGAGGGGAGGAGCTGTTTTTT.

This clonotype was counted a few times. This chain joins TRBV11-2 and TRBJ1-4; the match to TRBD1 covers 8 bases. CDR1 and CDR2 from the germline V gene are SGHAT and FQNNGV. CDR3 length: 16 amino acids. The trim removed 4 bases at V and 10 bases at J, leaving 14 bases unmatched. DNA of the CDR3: TGTGCCAGCAGCTCCTATCAGGGGGCCCCCTGGGGAAAACTGTTTTTT. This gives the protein CASSSYQGAPWGKLFF.

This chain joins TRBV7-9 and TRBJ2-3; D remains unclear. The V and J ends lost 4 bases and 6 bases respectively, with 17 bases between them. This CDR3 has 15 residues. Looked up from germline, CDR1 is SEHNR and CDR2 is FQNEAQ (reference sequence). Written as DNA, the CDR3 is TGTGCCAGCAGCTCAGCGACGTATGAAAAGGATACGCAGTATTTT. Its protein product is CASSSATYEKDTQYF. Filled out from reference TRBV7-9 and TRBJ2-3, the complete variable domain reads DTGVSQNPRHKITKRGQNVTFRCDPISEHNRLYWYRQTLGQGPEFLTYFQNEAQLEKSRLLSDRFSAERPKGSFSTLEIQRTEQGDSAMYLCASSSATYEKDTQYFGPGTRLTVL.

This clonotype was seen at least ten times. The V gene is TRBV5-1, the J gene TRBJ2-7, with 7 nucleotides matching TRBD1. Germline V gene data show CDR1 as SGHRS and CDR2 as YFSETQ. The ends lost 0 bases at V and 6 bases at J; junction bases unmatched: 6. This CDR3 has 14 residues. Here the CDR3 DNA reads TGCGCCAGCAGCTTGGGGACAGGAGGAGTCGAGCAGTACTTC. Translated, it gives CASSLGTGGVEQYF.

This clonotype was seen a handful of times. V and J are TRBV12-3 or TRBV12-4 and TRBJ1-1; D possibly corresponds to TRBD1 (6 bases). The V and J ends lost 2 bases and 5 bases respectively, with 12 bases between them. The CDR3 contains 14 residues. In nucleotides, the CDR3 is TGTGCCAGCAGTTTATCAGGGGCATGGACTGAAGCTTTCTTT. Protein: CASSLSGAWTEAFF.

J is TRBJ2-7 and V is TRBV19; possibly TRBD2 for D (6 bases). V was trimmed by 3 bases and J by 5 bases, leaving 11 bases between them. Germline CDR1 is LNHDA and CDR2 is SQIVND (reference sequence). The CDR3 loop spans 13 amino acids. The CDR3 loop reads CASSIGGSDEQYF. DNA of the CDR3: TGTGCCAGTAGTATTGGGGGGAGCGACGAGCAGTACTTC.

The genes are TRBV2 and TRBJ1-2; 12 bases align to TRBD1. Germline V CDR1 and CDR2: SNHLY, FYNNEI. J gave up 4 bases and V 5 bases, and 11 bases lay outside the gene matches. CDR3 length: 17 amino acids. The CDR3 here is CASSFNPGTGGSYGYTF. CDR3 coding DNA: TGTGCCAGCAGTTTCAACCCCGGGACAGGGGGCAGCTATGGCTACACCTTC.

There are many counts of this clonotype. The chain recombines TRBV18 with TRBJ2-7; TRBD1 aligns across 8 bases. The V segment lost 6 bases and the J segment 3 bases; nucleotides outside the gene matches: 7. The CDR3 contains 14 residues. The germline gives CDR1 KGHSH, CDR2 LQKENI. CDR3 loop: CASSRGQGYYEQYF. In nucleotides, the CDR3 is TGTGCCAGCTCGCGTGGACAGGGCTACTACGAGCAGTACTTC.

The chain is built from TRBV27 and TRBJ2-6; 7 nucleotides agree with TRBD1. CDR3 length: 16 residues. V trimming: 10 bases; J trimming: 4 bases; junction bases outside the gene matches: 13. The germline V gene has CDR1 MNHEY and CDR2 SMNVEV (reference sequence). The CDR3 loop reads CATSGTAFPGANVLTF. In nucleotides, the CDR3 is TGTGCCACCTCCGGGACAGCCTTTCCCGGGGCCAACGTCCTGACTTTC.

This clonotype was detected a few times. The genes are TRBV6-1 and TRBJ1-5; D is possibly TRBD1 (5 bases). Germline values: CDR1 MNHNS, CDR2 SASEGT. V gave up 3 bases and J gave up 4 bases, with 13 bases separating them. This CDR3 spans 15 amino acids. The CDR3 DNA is TGTGCCAGCAGTGAGGTCAGGGCCTCGAATCAGCCCCAGCATTTT. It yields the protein CASSEVRASNQPQHF.

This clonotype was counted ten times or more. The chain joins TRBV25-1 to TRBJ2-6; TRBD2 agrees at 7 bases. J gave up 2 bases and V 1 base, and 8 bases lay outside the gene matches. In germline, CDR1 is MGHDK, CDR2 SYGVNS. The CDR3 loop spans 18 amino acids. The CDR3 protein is CASSEWWEGNPGANVLTF. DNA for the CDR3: TGTGCCAGCAGTGAATGGTGGGAGGGGAACCCTGGGGCCAACGTCCTGACTTTC.

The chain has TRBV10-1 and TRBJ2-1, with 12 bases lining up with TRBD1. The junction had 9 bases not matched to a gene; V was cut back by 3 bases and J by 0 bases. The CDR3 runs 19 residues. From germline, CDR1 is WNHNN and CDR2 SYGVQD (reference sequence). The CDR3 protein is CASSDPGTGGGRSYNEQFF. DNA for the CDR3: TGCGCCAGCAGTGATCCCGGGACAGGGGGCGGCCGCTCCTACAATGAGCAGTTCTTC.

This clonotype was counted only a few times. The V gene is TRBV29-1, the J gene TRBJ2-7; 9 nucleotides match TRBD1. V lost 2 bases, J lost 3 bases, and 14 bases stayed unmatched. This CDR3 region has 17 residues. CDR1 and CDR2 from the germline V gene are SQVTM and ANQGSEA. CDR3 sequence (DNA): TGCAGCGTTGAACGCCGGGACAGGGATCCGCCCTACTACGAGCAGTACTTC. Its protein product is CSVERRDRDPPYYEQYF.

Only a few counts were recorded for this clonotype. For the CDR3, the DNA is TGCGCCAGCAGCGGGGCCAGGGAAGAGACCCAGTACTTC. Translating gives CASSGAREETQYF. The chain couples TRBV5-1 to TRBJ2-5; D may be TRBD1 (5 bases). Germline CDR1 reads SGHRS; CDR2 reads YFSETQ. The CDR3 runs to 13 residues. V was clipped by 4 bases and J by 3 bases, with 10 bases between them.

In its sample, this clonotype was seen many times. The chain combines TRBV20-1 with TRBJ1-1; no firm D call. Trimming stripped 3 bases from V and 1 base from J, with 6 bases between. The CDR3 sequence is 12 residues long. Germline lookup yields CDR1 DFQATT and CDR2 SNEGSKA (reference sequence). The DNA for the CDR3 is TGCAGTGCTAGGGCAGGGAACACTGAAGCTTTCTTT. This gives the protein CSARAGNTEAFF.

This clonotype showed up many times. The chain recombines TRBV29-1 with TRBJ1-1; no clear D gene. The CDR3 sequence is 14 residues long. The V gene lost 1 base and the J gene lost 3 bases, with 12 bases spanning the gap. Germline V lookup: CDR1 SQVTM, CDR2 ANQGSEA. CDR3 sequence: CSVEGVPGYTEAFF. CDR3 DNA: TGCAGCGTTGAAGGAGTCCCGGGATACACTGAAGCTTTCTTT.

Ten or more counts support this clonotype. The CDR3 sequence: CAISGPTRTGELFF. The CDR3 DNA reads TGTGCCATCAGTGGCCCGACCCGTACCGGGGAGCTGTTTTTT. The chain recombines TRBV10-3 with TRBJ2-2, with D uncertain. V lost 4 bases, J lost 5 bases, and 11 bases lay in between. This CDR3 contains 14 residues. Germline CDR1 and CDR2: ENHRY and SYGVKD.